These 20 T cell receptor beta chains originate from one sample sequenced in a study of T cells after yellow fever vaccination (dated by TCRdb to between 2018 and 2021). Library construction relied on 5' RACE. TCRdb shows the sequencer as Illumina HiSeq 2500. TCRdb reanalyzed the raw reads on its own, using fastp at Q25 for trimming and MiXCR for clone calling, and kept in-frame beta chains. Duplicate CDR3 protein sequences are folded into a single record with the most common DNA and genes. Within this sample are over 200,000 distinct CDR3 sequences, with roughly 6.2% of them counted one time only. Approximately 1% of the sample is taken by the ten largest. The treatment or condition tag for this specimen amounts to: live attenuated yellow fever vaccine strain. The material sequenced was CD4+ T cells sorted from PBMCs, taken on the day of the yellow fever booster vaccination. The receptors shown here come from a young man who received the YFV17D yellow fever vaccine.

This clonotype occurred a few times. J is TRBJ1-5 and V is TRBV6-2 or TRBV6-3, with TRBD1 identical over 7 bases. This CDR3 is built from 17 residues. Germline V gene lookup returns CDR1 MNHEY and CDR2 SVGEGT. V gave up 4 bases and J gave up 1 base; unmatched junction bases: 10. CDR3 loop: CASSFQTGFESNQPQHF. The CDR3 DNA reads TGTGCCAGCAGTTTCCAGACAGGGTTTGAGAGCAATCAGCCCCAGCATTTT.

The V gene is TRBV5-1, the J gene TRBJ1-2, with D unresolved. V lost 2 bases, J lost 0 bases, and 11 bases lay in between. This CDR3 spans 15 amino acids. Germline V gene lookup returns CDR1 SGHRS and CDR2 YFSETQ. In DNA form, the CDR3 reads TGCGCCAGCAGCTTCCACAGCCAAGCTAACTATGGCTACACCTTC. It codes for CASSFHSQANYGYTF.

This clonotype was seen ten or more times. The V gene is TRBV7-3, the J gene TRBJ2-3, with 11 bases lining up with TRBD2. The CDR3 has 16 amino acids. The V gene end was trimmed by 5 bases and the J gene end by 8 bases; junction bases not matched to a gene: 12. Germline V gene sequence: CDR1 SGHTA, CDR2 FQGTGA. The CDR3 here is CASSPTSGSGGGTQYF. In nucleotides, the CDR3 is TGTGCCAGCAGCCCCACTAGCGGGAGTGGTGGCGGTACGCAGTATTTT.

This clonotype was seen repeatedly, ten times or more. The gene calls are TRBV7-2 and TRBJ2-3; 10 nucleotides align to TRBD1. The V and J ends lost 6 bases and 2 bases, in that order; junction bases with no gene match: 5. The CDR3 extends over 15 amino acids. CDR1 is SGHTA, CDR2 FQGNSA, per germline. The CDR3 nucleotides read TGTGCCAGCAGAACGGGACAGGGGACCACAGATACGCAGTATTTT. Translation: CASRTGQGTTDTQYF.

This clonotype has only a few counts. The chain recombines TRBV12-3 or TRBV12-4 with TRBJ2-1, with TRBD2 matching over 11 bases. V lost 10 bases to trimming and J lost 5 bases; unmatched junction nucleotides: 7. The CDR3 has 14 amino acids. The CDR3 protein is CATQLAGVNNEQFF. As DNA, the CDR3 is TGTGCCACCCAACTAGCGGGAGTGAACAATGAGCAGTTCTTC.

This clonotype was seen a few times. The V and J genes are TRBV12-3 or TRBV12-4 and TRBJ2-7, with D tentatively TRBD1 (6 bases). V was shortened by 5 bases and J by 2 bases, with 13 bases between the two germline ends. This CDR3 has 14 amino acids. This chain's CDR3 is CASSRDRSAYEQYF. The CDR3 coding sequence is TGTGCCAGCAGTCGTGACAGGTCAGCCTACGAGCAGTACTTC.

This clonotype was seen at least ten times. The rearrangement links TRBV5-1 to TRBJ2-3; 8 bases are shared with TRBD1. CDR1 and CDR2 from the germline V gene are SGHRS and YFSETQ. V trimming: 1 base; J trimming: 4 bases; junction bases outside the gene matches: 2. The CDR3 runs 14 residues. The CDR3 region is CASSLTGGADTQYF. As DNA, the CDR3 is TGCGCCAGCAGCTTGACAGGGGGAGCAGATACGCAGTATTTT.

This clonotype was recorded a few times. The V call is TRBV12-3 or TRBV12-4, the J call TRBJ2-2; possibly TRBD2 for D (6 bases). V lost 10 bases and J lost 3, with 15 bases in between. This CDR3 has 14 amino acids. CDR3 amino acids: CAIDAGPHTGELFF. The CDR3 DNA reads as TGTGCCATAGACGCGGGACCCCACACCGGGGAGCTGTTTTTT.

Concerning this clonotype itself: The junction and the germline gene differ at one end; a read error may be behind it. The J gene is TRBJ2-2, the V gene TRBV20-1; 12 bases align to TRBD2. Germline V lookup: CDR1 DFQATT, CDR2 SNEGSKA (reference sequence). The CDR3 extends over 15 amino acids. CDR3 amino acids: CGATTSGRITGELFF. CDR3 nucleotide sequence: TGCGGTGCTACTACTAGCGGGAGGATCACCGGGGAGCTGTTTTTT.

Worth noting for this clonotype: Germline is not matched at one junction end, which may reflect a read error. The chain carries TRBV5-6 and TRBJ2-7, with a tentative D call TRBD2 (6 bases). The CDR3 has 14 amino acids. Germline CDR1 and CDR2: SGHDT and YYEEEE. DNA for the CDR3: TGTGCCAGCAGGTTGGGGGGTTCTGGGGTCGAGCAGTACTTC. It codes for CASRLGGSGVEQYF.

This clonotype was picked up a small number of times. The CDR3 DNA is TGTGCCAGTATCCCTCTGAGGGGCCCCAACACTGAAGCTTTCTTT. Encoded protein: CASIPLRGPNTEAFF. The chain carries TRBV19 and TRBJ1-1, with D possibly being TRBD1 (5 bases). Trimming cost V 7 bases and J 2 bases, with 17 bases left between them. CDR1 and CDR2 from the germline V gene are LNHDA and SQIVND (reference sequence). This CDR3 comprises 15 residues.

This clonotype has ten or more counts. CDR3 protein: CASSLEQGNSPLHF. CDR3 sequence (DNA): TGTGCCAGCAGCTTAGAACAGGGGAATTCACCCCTCCACTTT. The genes are TRBV7-9 and TRBJ1-6, with 7 bases matching TRBD1. Trimming removed 1 base from V and 7 bases from J; junction bases left unmatched: 1. CDR3 length: 14 residues. Germline values: CDR1 SEHNR, CDR2 FQNEAQ (reference sequence).

This clonotype was counted at least ten times. The V call is TRBV12-3 or TRBV12-4, the J call TRBJ2-2; D remains ambiguous. V was cut by 7 bases and J by 4 bases, with 7 bases left in between. The CDR3 runs 12 residues. CDR3 in amino acids: CASMESTGELFF. The CDR3, as DNA: TGTGCCAGCATGGAAAGCACCGGGGAGCTGTTTTTT.

The rearrangement links TRBV15 to TRBJ2-5; the D gene is possibly TRBD2 (6 bases). The CDR3 consists of 13 residues. Germline V gives CDR1 LNHNV, CDR2 YYDKDF (reference sequence). V was cut by 6 bases and J by 5 bases, with 13 bases left in between. The CDR3 loop reads CATRRGGWETQYF. The CDR3 nucleotides are TGTGCCACCAGAAGGGGAGGTTGGGAGACCCAGTACTTC.

This clonotype was detected ten times or more. The genes are TRBV5-1 and TRBJ2-3; 7 bases fit TRBD2. V lost 4 bases, J lost 5 bases, and 13 bases stayed unmatched. The CDR3 has 16 residues. Germline V gives CDR1 SGHRS, CDR2 YFSETQ. CDR3 sequence reads: CASSPKAGEVGDTQYF. CDR3 nucleotides: TGCGCCAGCAGCCCCAAGGCGGGAGAGGTGGGAGATACGCAGTATTTT.

The chain joins TRBV28 to TRBJ2-3; TRBD2 agrees at 16 bases. CDR1 is MDHEN, CDR2 SYDVKM, per germline. The CDR3 is 20 amino acids. V lost 2 bases to trimming and J lost 2 bases; unmatched junction nucleotides: 10. In DNA, the CDR3 is TGTGCCAGCAGTTTAGGGACTAGCGGGAGGGGAGGCCCACACACAGATACGCAGTATTTT. Translating it yields CASSLGTSGRGGPHTDTQYF.

This chain links TRBV7-2 with TRBJ2-4; D is uncertain. V gave up 2 bases and J gave up 11 bases, with 10 bases separating them. The CDR3 runs to 12 residues. The V gene's germline CDR1 is SGHTA and CDR2 FQGNSA. The CDR3 reads CASSLRDRVQYF. The CDR3 nucleotides read TGTGCCAGCAGCTTAAGGGATAGAGTTCAGTACTTC.

This clonotype has at least ten counts. The V gene is TRBV7-9, the J gene TRBJ1-1; D is unresolved. The CDR3 extends over 15 amino acids. Trimming took 2 bases from V and 0 from J, leaving 10 bases between them. In germline, CDR1 is SEHNR, CDR2 FQNEAQ (reference sequence). CDR3 sequence (DNA): TGTGCCAGCAGCTTACGGGGTGGGATGAACACTGAAGCTTTCTTT. This codes for CASSLRGGMNTEAFF.

The rearrangement uses TRBV27 and TRBJ2-7, with D unresolved. Germline CDR1 reads MNHEY; CDR2 reads SMNVEV (reference sequence). V lost 6 bases to trimming and J lost 0 bases, with 18 bases between them. CDR3 length equals 16 residues. In nucleotides, the CDR3 is TGTGCCAGCAGGGGTTCGGTCAGCCGACTCTCCTACGAGCAGTACTTC. Its protein product is CASRGSVSRLSYEQYF.

This clonotype was detected ten times or more. V and J are TRBV10-1 and TRBJ2-3; TRBD1 matches at 9 bases. The CDR3 is made up of 15 amino acids. Trimming cost V 7 bases and J 7 bases; bases outside gene matches: 12. Germline CDR1 and CDR2: WNHNN and SYGVQD (reference sequence). CDR3 DNA sequence: TGCGCCAGCAATCACAGGGGGCTTACCCTCCATACGCAGTATTTT. It encodes CASNHRGLTLHTQYF.